The following is a T cell receptor (beta chain) sequence with its context. Its target is not known. These data belong to a study of cytomegalovirus exposure and HLA in healthy donors. Whole-study context: From around 180 million T cells, an earlier analysis saw approximately 120 million unique TCR beta sequences.

V lost 2 bases to trimming and J lost 2 bases; unmatched junction nucleotides: 4. There are 16 residues in the CDR3. The V gene's germline CDR1 is SGHTA and CDR2 FQGTGA. Points from the study as a whole: In a later analysis, TCR beta V- and J-gene trimming was associated with a missense DCLRE1C variant. Owing to their indistinguishability, certain V segments, notably TRBV6-2 and TRBV6-3, were excluded.

Primers included in the PCR were 60 Vbeta and 13 Jbeta primers. Generated by immunoSEQ multiplex PCR, the TCRdb table keeps only in-frame clones and is missing some. The specimen's table records about 140,000 clones. At collection, donors were nominally healthy, but unrecorded immune exposures were probable. Sequencing was done on a sample of PBMCs. The receptor's source is a woman in her late teens or twenties in good health and CMV-seronegative. The rearrangement links TRBV7-3 to TRBJ2-3; 10 bases match TRBD2. CDR3 nucleotides: TGTGCCAGCAGCTTATTTAGCGGGAGGTACACAGATACGCAGTATTTT. Its translation: CASSLFSGRYTDTQYF.